The 27 T cell receptor beta chains listed next were all sequenced from one sample in a study of cytomegalovirus exposure and HLA in healthy donors. Clones were sequenced by immunoSEQ multiplex PCR, and TCRdb holds only the in-frame ones, with some missing. Of 150,000 to 200,000 clones listed, around 86% were seen once; the top ten hold more than 1.2%. Material for sequencing was PBMCs. All receptors come from a woman aged 18-29 years in good health and CMV-seronegative.

The chain employs TRBV5-4 and TRBJ2-1, with D possibly matching TRBD2 (5 bases). This CDR3 has 13 amino acids. Germline CDR1 and CDR2: SGHNT and YYREEE (reference sequence). Trimming took 4 bases from V and 8 from J, leaving 13 bases between them. The CDR3 bases are TGTGCCAGCAGCCCCGGAGGCGGCGATGAGCAGTTCTTC. Its translation is CASSPGGGDEQFF.

The chain recombines TRBV6-1 with TRBJ2-3; D gene ambiguous. In germline, CDR1 is MNHNS, CDR2 SASEGT. This CDR3 comprises 15 residues. The V end was cut by 6 bases, the J end by 1 base, with 14 bases between. CDR3 nucleotides: TGTGCCAGCAGGATGACAACAGCTGGCACAGATACGCAGTATTTT. This encodes CASRMTTAGTDTQYF.

The V call is TRBV25-1, the J call TRBJ1-1, with 7 positions matching TRBD1. Unmatched junction bases numbered 9, after V lost 0 bases and J lost 5 bases. CDR1 is MGHDK, CDR2 SYGVNS, per germline. This CDR3 is built from 16 residues. The CDR3 spells CASSEYETGIFTEAFF. The CDR3 nucleotides are TGTGCCAGCAGTGAATACGAGACAGGGATCTTTACTGAAGCTTTCTTT.

A single count supports this clone. J is TRBJ2-1 and V is TRBV30; perhaps TRBD2 as D (5 bases). Germline CDR1 GTSNPN, CDR2 SVGIG (reference sequence). The V and J ends lost 1 base and 5 bases respectively, with 18 bases between them. The CDR3 is 16 amino acids. The CDR3 is CAWSAYPSLRDNEQFF. The DNA for the CDR3 is TGTGCCTGGAGTGCATACCCTAGCCTGAGGGACAATGAGCAGTTCTTC.

This chain connects TRBV7-9 to TRBJ2-5, with 14 nucleotides matching TRBD2. With 3 bases clipped from V and 6 bases from J, the junction kept 12 bases outside the gene matches. CDR1 is SEHNR, CDR2 FQNEAQ, per germline (reference sequence). The CDR3 has 18 residues. The DNA of the CDR3 is TGTGCCAGCAGCTTCCGACCTTCCGGGACTAGCGGGGGAAAGACCCAGTACTTC. Its protein is CASSFRPSGTSGGKTQYF.

This rearrangement joins TRBV4-1 to TRBJ2-5, with TRBD2 identical over 11 bases. This CDR3 is 20 amino acids long. Trimming took 1 base from V and 4 from J; bases not matched to a gene: 17. Germline CDR1 and CDR2: MGHRA and YSYEKL. DNA for the CDR3: TGCGCCAGCAGCCAAGGGAAGAAGTCTCCAATTAGCGGGAGGGGAGAGACCCAGTACTTC. Amino acids: CASSQGKKSPISGRGETQYF.

V gene TRBV4-1 combines with J gene TRBJ1-3; 8 bases line up with TRBD1. Per the germline V gene, CDR1 is MGHRA and CDR2 is YSYEKL. The CDR3 contains 15 residues. The trim removed 4 bases at V and 4 bases at J, leaving 6 bases unmatched. CDR3 sequence: CASSRVGTGGNTIYF. The CDR3 DNA is TGCGCCAGCAGCCGAGTCGGGACAGGCGGAAACACCATATATTTT.

The V call is TRBV6-5, the J call TRBJ2-1; 9 positions agree with TRBD2. V was pared by 0 bases and J by 8 bases, with 5 bases of the junction left unmatched. The CDR3 extends over 15 amino acids. Germline V gene lookup returns CDR1 MNHEY and CDR2 SVGAGI. Here the CDR3 reads CASSYSSSGVDEQFF. The CDR3 DNA sequence: TGTGCCAGCAGTTACTCTTCTAGCGGGGTCGATGAGCAGTTCTTC.

The V and J genes are TRBV19 and TRBJ2-4; D gene unclear. V shed 8 bases and J shed 0 bases, with 8 bases lying between them. The germline gives CDR1 LNHDA, CDR2 SQIVND (reference sequence). The CDR3 spans 13 residues. The CDR3 sequence: CASSPLAKNIQYF. For the CDR3, the DNA is TGTGCCAGTTCCCCCCTAGCCAAAAACATTCAGTACTTC.

The sample holds one count of this clone. The chain uses TRBV9 and TRBJ2-1; 7 bases line up with TRBD2. Germline V gene sequence: CDR1 SGDLS, CDR2 YYNGEE. The trim removed 6 bases at V and 2 bases at J, leaving 8 bases unmatched. This CDR3 comprises 15 residues. The DNA of the CDR3 is TGTGCCAGCAACCCCAGCGGGGCCCCCTACAATGAGCAGTTCTTC. Its translation is CASNPSGAPYNEQFF.

CDR3 nucleotides: TGTGCCAGCTCCCACAACAGGGGGGCCGCGCTGGCGTATGGCTACACCTTC. Amino acid sequence: CASSHNRGAALAYGYTF. The rearrangement links TRBV18 to TRBJ1-2, with TRBD1 matching 8 bases. The CDR3 is 17 residues long. Unmatched junction bases numbered 17, after V lost 6 bases and J lost 5 bases. The germline gives CDR1 KGHSH, CDR2 LQKENI.

The chain couples TRBV5-5 to TRBJ2-3, with a possible D match to TRBD2 (6 bases). The CDR3 is made up of 15 amino acids. Trimming pared 0 bases from V and 4 bases from J, leaving 12 bases between. Germline V gives CDR1 SGHKS, CDR2 YYEKEE (reference sequence). This chain's CDR3 is CASSLDGRGADTQYF. The CDR3 nucleotides read TGTGCCAGCAGCTTGGACGGGAGAGGAGCAGATACGCAGTATTTT.

J is TRBJ1-5 and V is TRBV4-1; maybe TRBD1 (5 bases). This CDR3 region has 13 residues. Trimming took 0 bases from V and 5 from J, leaving 5 bases between them. Germline assignment: CDR1 MGHRA and CDR2 YSYEKL. The CDR3 DNA reads as TGCGCCAGCAGCCAAGAAGGGGATCAGCCCCAGCATTTT. It codes for CASSQEGDQPQHF.

The V call is TRBV5-6, the J call TRBJ1-5; TRBD1 matches at 7 bases. Trimming removed 0 bases from V and 5 bases from J; junction bases left unmatched: 5. CDR1 and CDR2 from the germline V gene are SGHDT and YYEEEE. This CDR3 has 15 residues. This CDR3 is CASSLGQGVDQPQHF. In DNA, the CDR3 is TGTGCCAGCAGCTTGGGGCAGGGGGTGGATCAGCCCCAGCATTTT.

This clone has only a few counts. This rearrangement joins TRBV5-8 to TRBJ1-5, with no clear D. Trimming took 7 bases from V and 0 from J, leaving 8 bases between them. CDR1 is SGHTS and CDR2 is YDEGEE in the germline V gene. This CDR3 comprises 13 residues. CDR3 DNA: TGTGCCAGCGGACTCAATAGCAATCAGCCCCAGCATTTT. This encodes CASGLNSNQPQHF.

The V gene is TRBV28, the J gene TRBJ2-7; 9 bases match TRBD1. The CDR3 has 16 amino acids. The junction had 9 bases not matched to a gene; V was cut back by 3 bases and J by 3 bases. The germline gives CDR1 MDHEN, CDR2 SYDVKM. The CDR3 loop reads CASSFRSGQGYYEQYF. The CDR3 coding sequence is TGTGCCAGCAGTTTTCGGTCGGGACAGGGATACTACGAGCAGTACTTC.

This clone was recorded once. The rearrangement uses TRBV29-1 and TRBJ1-2; TRBD1 agrees at 7 bases. Germline CDR1 is SQVTM and CDR2 is ANQGSEA. The CDR3 sequence is 13 residues long. The V segment lost 6 bases and the J segment 1 base; nucleotides outside the gene matches: 5. CDR3 in amino acids: CSVGQSNNYGYTF. The CDR3 DNA is TGCAGCGTGGGACAGTCAAATAACTATGGCTACACCTTC. The variable domain in full, with the rest retrieved from reference TRBV29-1 and TRBJ1-2, is SAVISQKPSRDICQRGTSLTIQCQVDSQVTMMFWYRQQPGQSLTLIATANQGSEATYESGFVIDKFPISRPNLTFSTLTVSNMSPEDSSIYLCSVGQSNNYGYTFGSGTRLTVV.

This chain uses TRBV13 with TRBJ2-3, with TRBD2 matching 10 bases. Germline lookup yields CDR1 PRHDT and CDR2 FYEKMQ (reference sequence). The trim removed 3 bases at V and 3 bases at J, leaving 6 bases unmatched. This CDR3 contains 16 residues. The CDR3 DNA reads as TGTGCCAGCAGCTTCTTCACTAGCGGGGAAACAGATACGCAGTATTTT. It yields the protein CASSFFTSGETDTQYF.

The genes are TRBV4-2 and TRBJ1-2; D remains ambiguous. This CDR3 comprises 13 residues. Between the trimmed V and J ends, which lost 4 bases and 8 bases, there was a span of 14 bases. Looked up from germline, CDR1 is LGHNA and CDR2 is YNFKEQ. CDR3 in DNA: TGTGCCAGCAGCCTAGAACTATCCCGCGGCTACACCTTC. This codes for CASSLELSRGYTF.

The chain couples TRBV5-1 to TRBJ2-3; TRBD2 is a possible D gene (6 bases). Trimming shortened V by 0 bases and J by 1 base, and 12 bases separated the two germline ends. From germline, CDR1 is SGHRS and CDR2 YFSETQ. The CDR3 totals 16 residues. The CDR3 bases are TGCGCCAGCAGCTTGGCAACGGGAGCGGGCACAGATACGCAGTATTTT. Its translation is CASSLATGAGTDTQYF.

A single count supports this clone. The chain uses TRBV27 and TRBJ2-7; TRBD1 might be the D (5 bases). The CDR3 consists of 10 residues. Germline V gene sequence: CDR1 MNHEY, CDR2 SMNVEV (reference sequence). The V end lost 8 bases, the J end lost 6 bases, and 8 bases lay between the germline ends. In DNA, the CDR3 is TGTGCCAGCGGGGCAGGCGAGCAGTACTTC. Translated: CASGAGEQYF.

This chain uses TRBV9 with TRBJ2-4; 8 bases are shared with TRBD1. The J segment lost 3 bases and the V segment lost 3 bases, leaving 8 bases of the junction unmatched. CDR3 length: 16 amino acids. CDR1 is SGDLS, CDR2 YYNGEE, per germline. CDR3: CASSDTGGFVKNIQYF. CDR3 in DNA: TGTGCCAGCAGCGACACAGGGGGTTTTGTCAAAAACATTCAGTACTTC.

J is TRBJ2-1 and V is TRBV29-1, with 9 bases aligning to TRBD1. The V and J ends lost 6 bases and 12 bases, in that order; junction bases with no gene match: 6. Germline CDR1 reads SQVTM; CDR2 reads ANQGSEA. This CDR3 is 11 amino acids long. Written as DNA, the CDR3 is TGCAGCGTGAACCGGGACAGGGCGCAGTTCTTC. Encoded protein: CSVNRDRAQFF.

This clone came up a few times. V usage is TRBV18 and J usage is TRBJ1-6; D is uncertain. Germline CDR1 and CDR2: KGHSH and LQKENI. The CDR3 is made up of 15 amino acids. Trimming removed 6 bases from V and 5 bases from J, with 14 bases in between. The CDR3 DNA follows: TGTGCCAGCTCGCCGGGTCGCTCAGATAATTCACCCCTCCACTTT. Translating it yields CASSPGRSDNSPLHF.

The chain links TRBV2 to TRBJ2-5; possible D gene TRBD2, 7 bases. V was trimmed by 6 bases and J by 3 bases, leaving 20 bases between them. Looked up from germline, CDR1 is SNHLY and CDR2 is FYNNEI. The CDR3 contains 16 residues. The CDR3 region is CASSVRPGGPEETQYF. The CDR3 DNA sequence: TGTGCCAGCAGCGTTCGACCCGGGGGGCCTGAAGAGACCCAGTACTTC.

The chain employs TRBV29-1 and TRBJ2-1; D may be TRBD1 (7 bases). The CDR3 is 13 residues long. V lost 7 bases to trimming and J lost 8 bases, with 18 bases between them. Germline V gene lookup returns CDR1 SQVTM and CDR2 ANQGSEA. The CDR3 protein is CSAPRRGAHEQFF. The CDR3 nucleotides are TGCAGCGCCCCACGCAGGGGGGCACATGAGCAGTTCTTC.

This rearrangement joins TRBV30 to TRBJ2-5; possibly TRBD1 for D (6 bases). This CDR3 comprises 12 residues. Between the trimmed V and J ends, which lost 2 bases and 6 bases, there was a span of 10 bases. Germline-derived CDR1 and CDR2 are GTSNPN and SVGIG (reference sequence). The CDR3 nucleotides are TGTGCCTGGAGTACCCAGGGGAAGACCCAGTACTTC. Protein product: CAWSTQGKTQYF.